This section outlines one T cell receptor (beta chain) sequence together with its context. The clone's antigen remains unknown. No base quality values were provided; no much bigger clone lies one nucleotide off. These data come from a study of blood T cell repertoires in COVID-19 (dated by TCRdb to the early 2020s). Some background on the complete study: Samples covering the acute and convalescent phases of COVID-19 were provided by collaborators in the United States, Italy and Spain. The prospective study material was composed of cDNA or gDNA derived from T cells, B-cell-depleted T cells, or PBMCs. Samples came from the ongoing ImmuneRACE study (first 160 participants) plus 1,254 subjects from 6 global collaborators. A freely available public database, intended as a resource for researchers studying the immune response to SARS-CoV-2, is where the repertoires were released. Where available, HLA class I and class II types were taken from metadata supplied by the sample provider and were not determined by assay-based typing. Deeply sampled blood TCRbeta repertoires from subjects exposed to, actively infected with, or recovered from COVID-19 were included in the dataset. The sample metadata nearly always contained a de-identified subject ID, COVID-19 status, age in years and sex. What the authors observed across the whole study: Clinical and demographic metadata were provided uncurated, with the amount varying by source and participant.

TCRbeta CDR3 regions were amplified from genomic DNA by means of the immunoSEQ Assay, a bias-controlled multiplex PCR. The authors' pipeline ran thus. The number of nucleated cells in each sample was estimated from the amplification of reference gene primers within the assay. Sequence reads were collapsed and filtered to measure the absolute abundance of every unique TCRbeta CDR3 rearrangement. For each sample, productive Simpson clonality was calculated as the square root of Simpson's diversity index across productive rearrangements. Not all clones reach the TCRdb copy of this immuneACCESS table, which keeps in-frame sequences only. Checked studies attribute under half of the gap to unresolved V genes and leave the rest unexplained. V and J calls and clone size come straight from that table; D and trimming were deduced from the DNA. In this sample the table shows 130,000 or so clones, about 86% of which occur a single time. The ten largest clones capture around 8.4% of the sample.

Whole blood was collected in K2EDTA tubes by collaborating institutions according to the institutions' own protocols. For TCRbeta analysis, collaborator samples were shipped as frozen whole blood, as isolated PBMCs, or as DNA extracted from either sample type. The CDR3 numbers 15 residues from cysteine through phenylalanine. The DNA shown is the 45-base CDR3, in frame from base 1. CDR1 SGHRS and CDR2 YFSETQ were looked up in the germline V gene. At the junction V is shortened by 1 base and J by 8 bases, with 16 bases in between. The sample comprised peripheral blood. The chain is encoded by TRBV5-1 joined to TRBJ1-3, with TRBD1 as a weak D call on 6 bases. This TCR derives from a woman aged 55 to 70 with acute or convalescent COVID-19. The sequenced DNA: TGCGCCAGCAGCTTGACGGCACAGGGCCGCGACACCATATATTTT. Its translation is CASSLTAQGRDTIYF.